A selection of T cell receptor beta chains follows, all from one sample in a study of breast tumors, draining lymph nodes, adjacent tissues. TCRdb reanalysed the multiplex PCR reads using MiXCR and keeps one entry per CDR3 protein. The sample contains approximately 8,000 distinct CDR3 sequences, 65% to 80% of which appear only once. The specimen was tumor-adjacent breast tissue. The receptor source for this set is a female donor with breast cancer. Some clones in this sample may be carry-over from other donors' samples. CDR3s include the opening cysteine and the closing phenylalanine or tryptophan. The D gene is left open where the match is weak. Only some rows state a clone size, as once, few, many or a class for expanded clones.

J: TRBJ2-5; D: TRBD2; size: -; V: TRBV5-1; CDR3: CASSLQALAGETQYF; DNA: TGCGCCAGCAGCTTACAGGCACTAGCGGGAGAGACCCAGTACTTC
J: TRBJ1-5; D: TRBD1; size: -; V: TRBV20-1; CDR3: CSASGTGAQPQHF; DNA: TGCAGTGCTAGCGGGACAGGGGCCCAGCCCCAGCATTTT
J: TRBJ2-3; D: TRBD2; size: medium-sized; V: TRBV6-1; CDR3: CASIGEGLIGDTQYF; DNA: TGTGCCAGCATCGGGGAGGGCCTAATTGGAGATACGCAGTATTTT
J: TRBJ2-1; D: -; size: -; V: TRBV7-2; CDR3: CASSLGAAVYNEQFF; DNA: TGTGCCAGCAGCTTAGGAGCGGCCGTTTACAATGAGCAGTTCTTC
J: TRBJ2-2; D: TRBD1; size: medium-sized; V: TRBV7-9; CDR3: CASRPGQGGTGELFF; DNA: TGTGCCAGCAGGCCAGGACAGGGGGGAACCGGGGAGCTGTTTTTT
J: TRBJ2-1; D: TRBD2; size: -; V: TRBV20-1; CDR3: CSARSSGPINEQFF; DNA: TGCAGTGCTAGATCTAGCGGCCCAATCAATGAGCAGTTCTTC
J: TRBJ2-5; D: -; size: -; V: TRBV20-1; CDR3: CSAAYWTAKETQYF; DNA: TGCAGTGCTGCCTACTGGACAGCTAAAGAGACCCAGTACTTC
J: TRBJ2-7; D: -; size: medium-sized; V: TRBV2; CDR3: CAGKGGGSYEQYF; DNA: TGTGCCGGCAAGGGAGGGGGCTCCTACGAGCAGTACTTC
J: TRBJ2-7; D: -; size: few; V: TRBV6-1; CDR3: CASSYGTQPSGLYEQYF; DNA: TGTGCCAGCAGTTACGGGACTCAACCCTCCGGGCTATACGAGCAGTACTTC
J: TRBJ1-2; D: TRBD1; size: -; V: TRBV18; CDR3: CASSPKQGMVGYTF; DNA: TGTGCCAGCTCACCAAAACAGGGGATGGTTGGCTACACCTTC
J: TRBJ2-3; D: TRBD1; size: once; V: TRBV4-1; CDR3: CASSRGTGGFTDTQYF; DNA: TGCGCCAGCAGCCGCGGGACAGGGGGTTTCACAGATACGCAGTATTTT
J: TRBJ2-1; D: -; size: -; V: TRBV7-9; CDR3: CASSSVGDWYKQFF; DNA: TGTGCCAGCAGCTCTGTGGGTGATTGGTATAAGCAGTTCTTC
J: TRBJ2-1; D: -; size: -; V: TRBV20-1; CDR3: CSASRGANEQFF; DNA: TGCAGTGCCAGCCGAGGGGCGAATGAGCAGTTCTTC